This TCR beta chain was recovered during a study of T cell repertoires in cytomegalovirus infection. Study overall: Carrying CMV and the relevant HLA type showed in public TCR beta signatures. Findings and caveats of the study: What dominated the ex vivo response were HLA-C-restricted CMV-specific TCR beta clonotypes. Public TCR beta family frequency separated CMV-and-HLA carriers, including in an independent cohort.

With regard to this clonotype: The target antigen is unknown.

TCRdb itself ran the reads through MiXCR, one entry per CDR3 protein. The data show around 630,000 distinct CDR3 sequences, roughly a quarter seen once. The germline gives CDR1 LNHNV, CDR2 YYDKDF (reference sequence). This CDR3 is 17 amino acids long. Trimming took 5 bases from V and 8 from J; bases not matched to a gene: 18. The J gene is TRBJ2-1, the V gene TRBV15, with TRBD2 matching over 7 bases. Sequences were obtained from CD8+ T cells from PBMCs. This clonotype was sampled from a human donor in good health (CMV status not recorded). Some clones in this sample may be carry-over from other donors' samples. CDR3: CATSPSVRSGGVYEQFF. CDR3 nucleotide sequence: TGTGCCACCAGCCCCTCGGTCCGGTCGGGGGGTGTTTATGAGCAGTTCTTC.